The sequence of this TCR beta chain was determined in a study of T-cell memory formation after mild COVID-19. About the study: TCR clusters largely stayed donor specific.

The sample holds a few counts of this clonotype. Its antigen is unknown. MiXCR, run by TCRdb on the 5' RACE reads, gives a single entry per CDR3 protein. The sample contains approximately 340,000 distinct CDR3 sequences, about a sixth of which appear only once. Overall study findings and caveats: Those CD4+ clones that contracted were mainly in CM and EM (CD8+ ones in EMRA). Clones contracting across day 15 to 85 had a balanced CD4/CD8 profile; later expanding clones leaned CD4+.

CDR1 and CDR2 from the germline V gene are LGHDT and YNNKEL (reference sequence). This CDR3 spans 12 amino acids. The V and J ends lost 4 bases and 2 bases respectively, with 3 bases between them. The specimen was PBMCs or a T cell subset sorted from them (not recorded which). This sequence originates from a man aged 18-30 years who had mild COVID-19 (a few samples of this study predate the infection). Cell type and time point are not known. The rearrangement uses TRBV3-1 and TRBJ1-5, with no clear D. CDR3 bases: TGTGCCAGCAGCCGGGGCAATCAGCCCCAGCATTTT. Its translation: CASSRGNQPQHF.